The T cell receptor beta chain under discussion was sequenced for a study of T cell repertoires in cytomegalovirus infection. The CDR3 is 11 residues long. Trimming left V 9 bases short and J 5 bases short, with 7 bases between. Germline lookup yields CDR1 KGHDR and CDR2 SFDVKD. Remarks on this clonotype: Its specificity is not known.

Notes on the study in general: Clonotype analysis showed dominance of the ex vivo response by HLA-C-restricted CMV-specific TCR beta clonotypes.

Each CDR3 protein is one row after TCRdb ran MiXCR on the reads. The sample contains more than 150,000 distinct CDR3 sequences, under 20% of which appear only once. Sequencing was done on a sample of CD8+ T cells from PBMCs. J is TRBJ2-1 and V is TRBV24-1; D gene unclear. The clonotype was recovered from a human donor in good health (CMV status not recorded). Some clones in this sample may be carry-over from other donors' samples. The CDR3: CATGKDNEQFF. DNA of the CDR3: TGTGCCACCGGGAAGGACAATGAGCAGTTCTTC.